The 26 T cell receptor beta chains given below trace back to one sample, sequenced in a study of CD8 T cells in ankylosing spondylitis. Study-wide points: A TCR beta motif made of roughly eight highly homologous variants seemed typical of ankylosing spondylitis blood.

TCRdb reprocessed the 5' RACE reads via MiXCR and lists one record per CDR3 protein. The data contain under 250,000 distinct CDR3 sequences, around 6.6% of them singletons. Their antigen targets remain unknown. Specimen: blood, either unsorted or a sorted T cell fraction (not recorded which). All receptors derive from a male donor with ankylosing spondylitis.

Ten or more counts support this clonotype. This chain joins TRBV28 and TRBJ2-4; 8 nucleotides agree with TRBD2. V was pared by 5 bases and J by 6 bases, with 6 bases of the junction left unmatched. The CDR3 runs to 14 residues. Germline CDR1 is MDHEN and CDR2 is SYDVKM. The CDR3 DNA reads as TGTGCCAGCAGTCGGGGGGGGATCGTAAACATTCAGTACTTC. Translated: CASSRGGIVNIQYF.

This clonotype showed up many times. The V call is TRBV4-1, the J call TRBJ2-7, with 8 positions matching TRBD1. The germline gives CDR1 MGHRA, CDR2 YSYEKL. There are 16 residues in the CDR3. J was trimmed by 0 bases and V by 0 bases; bases with no gene match: 4. CDR3 nucleotides: TGCGCCAGCAGCCAAGAGGACAGGGAAGACTCCTACGAGCAGTACTTC. It specifies CASSQEDREDSYEQYF.

This clonotype has ten or more counts. As DNA, the CDR3 is TGTGCCAGCAGCCCCCTCCTTTCCTACGAGCAGTACTTC. It is translated as CASSPLLSYEQYF. This sequence joins TRBV21-1 and TRBJ2-7; the D call in the table, TRBD2, was not verified against the DNA. TRBV21-1 is reported as a pseudogene. The CDR3 spans 13 residues.

This clonotype was picked up many times. V and J are TRBV4-3 and TRBJ1-2; D unclear. CDR1 is LGHNA, CDR2 YSLEER, per germline. The CDR3 runs 14 residues. Trimming pared 0 bases from V and 3 bases from J, leaving 8 bases between. CDR3 DNA: TGCGCCAGCAGCCAAGATCTAGGCTACTATGGCTACACCTTC. It is translated as CASSQDLGYYGYTF.

This clonotype has ten or more counts. The chain combines TRBV20-1 with TRBJ1-1; D remains unclear. Germline assignment: CDR1 DFQATT and CDR2 SNEGSKA (reference sequence). CDR3 length: 15 residues. V lost 0 bases to trimming and J lost 4 bases, with 15 bases between them. The CDR3 DNA follows: TGCAGTGCTAGAGACGGACGGTTAGTCGGCACTGAAGCTTTCTTT. This sequence encodes CSARDGRLVGTEAFF.

This chain joins TRBV9 and TRBJ1-1, with 7 bases matching TRBD1. Trimming at V came to 5 bases and at J to 8 bases, leaving 12 bases not matched to a gene. The germline V gene encodes CDR1 SGDLS and CDR2 YYNGEE. The CDR3 is 14 amino acids. The CDR3 reads CASSRTGGVGEAFF. The CDR3 bases are TGTGCCAGCAGTCGGACAGGAGGAGTGGGAGAAGCTTTCTTT.

A few counts support this clonotype. The chain has TRBV6-1 and TRBJ1-2, with D perhaps matching TRBD1 (6 bases). Germline V gene sequence: CDR1 MNHNS, CDR2 SASEGT. This CDR3 contains 13 residues. The germline V and J ends were trimmed by 0 bases and 4 bases, with 6 bases remaining between them. CDR3 DNA: TGTGCCAGCAGTGAAGCGGACAGCTATGGCTACACCTTC. Residues: CASSEADSYGYTF.

At least ten counts were recorded for this clonotype. This rearrangement joins TRBV9 to TRBJ2-3, with 10 bases lining up with TRBD2. CDR3 size: 17 residues. Germline-derived CDR1 and CDR2 are SGDLS and YYNGEE. V gave up 4 bases and J gave up 2 bases; unmatched junction bases: 10. CDR3 sequence: CASSPRALAGDTDTQYF. CDR3 nucleotide sequence: TGTGCCAGCAGCCCTAGGGCCCTAGCGGGAGACACAGATACGCAGTATTTT.

This clonotype was found many times. The chain has TRBV27 and TRBJ1-6; no clear D. CDR3 length: 11 amino acids. From germline, CDR1 is MNHEY and CDR2 SMNVEV (reference sequence). The V and J ends lost 8 bases and 6 bases respectively, with 5 bases between them. The CDR3 is CASGVNSPLHF. The DNA for the CDR3 is TGTGCCAGCGGTGTTAATTCACCCCTCCACTTT.

This clonotype was recorded at least ten times. V and J are TRBV7-3 and TRBJ2-1; 12 nucleotides align to TRBD2. The CDR3 sequence is 16 residues long. V lost 4 bases to trimming and J lost 9 bases; unmatched junction nucleotides: 10. Germline V gene data show CDR1 as SGHTA and CDR2 as FQGTGA. CDR3 DNA sequence: TGTGCCAGCAGCTATTTCCTAGCGGGGGGGCGCACTGAGCAGTTCTTC. It is translated as CASSYFLAGGRTEQFF. The full variable domain, completed using reference TRBV7-3 and TRBJ2-1, is GAGVSQTPSNKVTEKGKYVELRCDPISGHTALYWYRQSLGQGPEFLIYFQGTGAADDSGLPNDRFFAVRPEGSVSTLKIQRTERGDSAVYLCASSYFLAGGRTEQFFGPGTRLTVL.

This clonotype appeared many times. This sequence joins TRBV20-1 and TRBJ1-5, with a tentative D call TRBD1 (6 bases). CDR1 and CDR2 from the germline V gene are DFQATT and SNEGSKA (reference sequence). Trimming took 1 base from V and 7 from J, leaving 17 bases between them. The CDR3 has 15 amino acids. The CDR3, as DNA: TGCAGTGCTAGAGTACCAGGGGAGGCGAGACAGCCCCAGCATTTT. Translating gives CSARVPGEARQPQHF.

This clonotype was counted ten times or more. The rearrangement links TRBV12-3 or TRBV12-4 to TRBJ2-1; no definite D call. The CDR3 is 10 amino acids. V lost 5 bases, J lost 8 bases, and 4 bases lay in between. Here the CDR3 reads CASSIHEQFF. The CDR3 region has the DNA TGTGCCAGCAGTATACATGAGCAGTTCTTC.

This clonotype came up many times. V usage is TRBV4-3 and J usage is TRBJ2-1; D uncertain. Germline assignment: CDR1 LGHNA and CDR2 YSLEER. There are 16 residues in the CDR3. The V and J ends lost 0 bases and 1 base respectively, with 10 bases between them. In nucleotides, the CDR3 is TGCGCCAGCAGCCAAGAAACGACATTATCCTACAATGAGCAGTTCTTC. It codes for CASSQETTLSYNEQFF.

This clonotype was counted at least ten times. The chain uses TRBV27 and TRBJ2-7, with 16 positions matching TRBD2. This CDR3 has 15 residues. V shed 5 bases and J 7 bases; nucleotides not matched to a gene: 5. CDR1 is MNHEY, CDR2 SMNVEV, per germline (reference sequence). CDR3 DNA sequence: TGTGCCAGCAGTCCAGGGACTAGCGGGAGGGTAGAGCAGTACTTC. This codes for CASSPGTSGRVEQYF.

The chain employs TRBV28 and TRBJ2-4; 7 bases fit TRBD1. The J segment lost 0 bases and the V segment lost 6 bases, leaving 5 bases of the junction unmatched. Germline V gives CDR1 MDHEN, CDR2 SYDVKM. CDR3 length equals 15 residues. The CDR3 protein is CASRPQGLAKNIQYF. The CDR3 DNA reads as TGTGCCAGCAGACCACAGGGGTTAGCCAAAAACATTCAGTACTTC.

In this sample, this clonotype turned up many times. The chain links TRBV12-3 or TRBV12-4 to TRBJ2-7; TRBD1 aligns across 8 bases. Unmatched junction bases numbered 9, after V lost 6 bases and J lost 2 bases. The CDR3 runs to 15 residues. The CDR3 coding sequence is TGTGCCAGCAGGGACAGGGAGGTGATGCCCTACGAGCAGTACTTC. This codes for CASRDREVMPYEQYF.

This clonotype occurred many times. V gene TRBV7-8 combines with J gene TRBJ1-1; D gene unclear. The CDR3 has 13 residues. Deletions cut 5 bases from V and 6 bases from J, with 13 bases between. Germline lookup yields CDR1 SGHVS and CDR2 FQNEAQ. DNA for the CDR3: TGTGCCAGCAGCCCCCGGGAGGGCCCTGAAGCTTTCTTT. Amino acid sequence: CASSPREGPEAFF. Using reference TRBV7-8 and TRBJ1-1 for the parts outside the CDR3, the full variable domain is GAGVSQSPRYKVAKRGQDVALRCDPISGHVSLFWYQQALGQGPEFLTYFQNEAQLDKSGLPSDRFFAERPEGSVSTLKIQRTQQEDSAVYLCASSPREGPEAFFGQGTRLTVV.

A few counts support this clonotype. This chain connects TRBV5-1 to TRBJ2-7; the D gene is possibly TRBD1 (6 bases). The CDR3 totals 16 residues. V shed 0 bases and J shed 5 bases, with 18 bases lying between them. Germline V gene data show CDR1 as SGHRS and CDR2 as YFSETQ. This CDR3 is CASSLEFPRTVHEQYF. The CDR3 nucleotides are TGCGCCAGCAGCTTGGAATTCCCCCGGACAGTCCACGAGCAGTACTTC.

This clonotype was counted many times. This chain joins TRBV6-2 or TRBV6-3 and TRBJ2-5, with D possibly TRBD2 on 5 matching bases. CDR3 size: 12 residues. In germline, CDR1 is MNHEY, CDR2 SVGEGT. V lost 6 bases, J lost 4 bases, and 9 bases lay in between. The CDR3 DNA reads TGTGCCAGCAGGAAGAGGGCAGAGACCCAGTACTTC. Translating it yields CASRKRAETQYF.

The chain has TRBV6-2 or TRBV6-3 and TRBJ2-1; D uncertain. The CDR3 loop spans 13 amino acids. Trimming took off 10 bases at V and 2 bases at J, with 12 bases between the two ends. Per germline, CDR1 MNHEY and CDR2 SVGEGT. The CDR3 protein is CAIHGTTYNEQFF. The CDR3 nucleotides read TGTGCCATACACGGTACTACCTACAATGAGCAGTTCTTC.

In this sample, this clonotype turned up many times. The genes are TRBV19 and TRBJ2-1; perhaps TRBD1 as D (6 bases). Germline CDR1 and CDR2: LNHDA and SQIVND (reference sequence). V gave up 3 bases and J gave up 1 base, with 13 bases separating them. CDR3 length equals 16 residues. The CDR3 DNA follows: TGTGCCAGTAGTATCACAGCCAGGGGATCCTACAATGAGCAGTTCTTC. This sequence encodes CASSITARGSYNEQFF.

The sample holds a few counts of this clonotype. This chain uses TRBV7-9 with TRBJ1-5, with TRBD1 as a possible D gene (6 bases). V was pared by 5 bases and J by 4 bases, with 18 bases between. This CDR3 is built from 16 residues. CDR1 SEHNR and CDR2 FQNEAQ come from the germline V gene (reference sequence). This CDR3 reads CASSRSYTGSNQPQHF. As DNA, the CDR3 is TGTGCCAGCAGCCGCTCCTATACAGGGTCGAATCAGCCCCAGCATTTT. Combining the CDR3 with reference TRBV7-9 and TRBJ1-5 gives the whole variable domain DTGVSQNPRHKITKRGQNVTFRCDPISEHNRLYWYRQTLGQGPEFLTYFQNEAQLEKSRLLSDRFSAERPKGSFSTLEIQRTEQGDSAMYLCASSRSYTGSNQPQHFGDGTRLSIL.

The gene calls are TRBV10-1 and TRBJ2-2; D gene ambiguous. Germline loops: CDR1 WNHNN, CDR2 SYGVQD (reference sequence). V lost 3 bases, J lost 8 bases, and 10 bases lay in between. The CDR3 is made up of 13 amino acids. The CDR3: CASSEYTQGELFF. The CDR3 DNA reads as TGCGCCAGCAGTGAATACACTCAAGGGGAGCTGTTTTTT.

This rearrangement joins TRBV7-6 to TRBJ2-7; D unresolved. This CDR3 has 14 residues. V gave up 1 base and J gave up 2 bases, with 9 bases separating them. Germline-derived CDR1 and CDR2 are SGHVS and FNYEAQ. For the CDR3, the DNA is TGTGCCAGCAGCTTAGGGACCGAGACCTACGAGCAGTACTTC. Its protein is CASSLGTETYEQYF.

There are a few counts of this clonotype. J is TRBJ2-1 and V is TRBV7-9; D remains ambiguous. Trimming stripped 7 bases from V and 9 bases from J, with 10 bases between. The CDR3 has 11 amino acids. Germline CDR1 and CDR2: SEHNR and FQNEAQ (reference sequence). This CDR3 reads CASTSPAEQFF. Here the CDR3 DNA reads TGTGCCAGCACGTCCCCCGCTGAGCAGTTCTTC.

This clonotype was detected many times. The chain is built from TRBV29-1 and TRBJ2-7; D may be TRBD2 (6 bases). This CDR3 comprises 14 residues. The V and J ends lost 0 bases and 0 bases respectively, with 9 bases between them. CDR1 and CDR2 from the germline V gene are SQVTM and ANQGSEA. The CDR3, as DNA: TGCAGCGTTGAAGAGACAGCGGGCTCCTACGAGCAGTACTTC. It encodes CSVEETAGSYEQYF.